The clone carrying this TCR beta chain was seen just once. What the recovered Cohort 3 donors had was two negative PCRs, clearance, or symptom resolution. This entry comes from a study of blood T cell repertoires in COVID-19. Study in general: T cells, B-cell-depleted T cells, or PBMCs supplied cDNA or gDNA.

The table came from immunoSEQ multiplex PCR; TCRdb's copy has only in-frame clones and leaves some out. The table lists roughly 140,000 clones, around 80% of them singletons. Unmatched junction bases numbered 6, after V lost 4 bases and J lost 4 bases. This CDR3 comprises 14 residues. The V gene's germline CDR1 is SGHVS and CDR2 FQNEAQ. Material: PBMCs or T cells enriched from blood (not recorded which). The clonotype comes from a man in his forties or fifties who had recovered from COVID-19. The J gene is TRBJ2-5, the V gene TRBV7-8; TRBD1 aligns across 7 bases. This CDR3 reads CASSYRQGLETQYF. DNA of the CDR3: TGTGCCAGCAGCTATAGACAGGGTTTAGAGACCCAGTACTTC.